These 24 T cell receptor beta chains were all obtained from the same sample, sequenced in a study of regulatory T cells in long-lasting Graves disease. The time point denotes: newly diagnosed GD, antithyroid drugs for less than 3 months. Following extraction of RNA from PBMCs, that RNA was used to make the TCR library. Relying on iRepertoire HTBI primers and Arm-PCR of CDR3 regions, the team built TCR beta libraries. From the multiplex PCR reads, TCRdb called clonotypes with MiXCR, one entry per CDR3 protein. Of around 450,000 distinct CDR3 sequences listed, 15% are singletons. The data were also submitted as part of a second study, on T cells in Graves' hyperthyroidism and ophthalmopathy.

Sample: peripheral blood mononuclear cells (PBMCs), taken at new diagnosis, from a patient treated with antithyroid drugs. All receptors derive from a middle-aged woman with Graves disease.

On this clonotype itself: As the CDR3 is not closed by the conserved phenylalanine or tryptophan, this likely results from a read error. The chain employs TRBV19 and TRBJ2-3; the D gene is possibly TRBD2 (5 bases). This CDR3 region has 15 residues. Germline lookup yields CDR1 LNHDA and CDR2 SQIVND (reference sequence). V lost 3 bases and J lost 2, with 12 bases in between. CDR3 loop: CASSIEGPFTDTQYL. The DNA of the CDR3 is TGTGCCAGTAGTATCGAGGGTCCCTTCACAGATACGCAGTATCTT.

The chain carries TRBV20-1 and TRBJ2-3; 12 nucleotides match TRBD2. CDR1 DFQATT and CDR2 SNEGSKA come from the germline V gene (reference sequence). After removal of 3 bases from V and 1 base from J, the junction contained 2 bases not matched to a gene. The CDR3 extends over 15 amino acids. CDR3: CSARTSGSGTDTQYF. The CDR3 nucleotides are TGCAGTGCTAGGACTAGCGGGAGTGGCACAGATACGCAGTATTTT.

This clonotype was found a few times. The rearrangement links TRBV6-2 or TRBV6-3 to TRBJ1-2; the D gene is possibly TRBD1 (5 bases). CDR3 length equals 12 residues. Trimming took 5 bases from V and 5 from J, leaving 9 bases between them. CDR1 and CDR2 (germline): MNHEY, SVGEGT. The CDR3 sequence is CASSRDRYGYTF. The CDR3 DNA reads TGTGCCAGCAGTCGCGACAGATATGGCTACACCTTC.

A few counts support this clonotype. The chain combines TRBV7-2 with TRBJ2-4, with D unclear. Germline values: CDR1 SGHTA, CDR2 FQGNSA. V was pared by 4 bases and J by 0 bases, with 13 bases between. The CDR3 spans 16 residues. CDR3 in DNA: TGTGCCAGCAGCTACTGGGGAACAATAGCCAAAAACATTCAGTACTTC. Residues: CASSYWGTIAKNIQYF.

This clonotype showed up many times. This sequence joins TRBV28 and TRBJ2-1; TRBD1 agrees at 10 bases. The germline V gene has CDR1 MDHEN and CDR2 SYDVKM. Losses at the gene ends were 2 bases for V and 8 bases for J; bases not matched to a gene: 9. This CDR3 region has 16 residues. The CDR3 here is CASSLPGTGAHDEQFF. CDR3 bases: TGTGCCAGCAGTTTACCCGGGACAGGGGCGCACGATGAGCAGTTCTTC.

The CDR3 loop is CASSAQLKGQEDYTF. The CDR3 region has the DNA TGTGCCAGCAGCGCCCAATTGAAGGGGCAGGAAGACTACACCTTC. The chain uses TRBV9 and TRBJ1-2, with D maybe TRBD1 (5 bases). The V and J ends lost 3 bases and 10 bases respectively, with 22 bases between them. Germline V gives CDR1 SGDLS, CDR2 YYNGEE. The CDR3 is 15 residues long. The full variable domain, rest sourced from reference TRBV9 and TRBJ1-2, is DSGVTQTPKHLITATGQRVTLRCSPRSGDLSVYWYQQSLDQGLQFLIQYYNGEERAKGNILERFSAQQFPDLHSELNLSSLELGDSALYFCASSAQLKGQEDYTFGSGTRLTVV.

This clonotype was seen many times. The rearrangement uses TRBV5-1 and TRBJ2-7; D perhaps matches TRBD1 (5 bases). The CDR3 contains 15 residues. Germline values: CDR1 SGHRS, CDR2 YFSETQ. Trimming shortened V by 3 bases and J by 0 bases, and 13 bases separated the two germline ends. CDR3 residues: CASSYGHISSYEQYF. CDR3 nucleotides: TGCGCCAGCAGCTATGGACACATCAGCTCCTACGAGCAGTACTTC.

This clonotype was observed a handful of times. The V and J genes are TRBV27 and TRBJ2-7; the D gene is possibly TRBD1 (5 bases). V lost 3 bases to trimming and J lost 7 bases, with 13 bases between them. The CDR3 loop spans 13 amino acids. Germline CDR1 is MNHEY and CDR2 is SMNVEV (reference sequence). Here the CDR3 reads CASSFGQGGEQYF. The CDR3 DNA reads TGTGCCAGCAGTTTTGGGCAGGGTGGGGAGCAGTACTTC.

This clonotype was observed a handful of times. Since a much larger clone is just one base distant, this may be a read error. The missing conserved phenylalanine or tryptophan at the end of this CDR3 makes a read error likely. V usage is TRBV13 and J usage is TRBJ2-3, with no clear D. Germline loops: CDR1 PRHDT, CDR2 FYEKMQ (reference sequence). This CDR3 region has 13 residues. The V gene lost 4 bases and the J gene lost 5 bases, with 10 bases spanning the gap. CDR3 sequence: CASSSRAGDTQYL. The DNA for the CDR3 is TGTGCCAGCAGCTCCAGAGCAGGAGATACGCAGTATCTT.

This clonotype was detected ten times or more. The rearrangement links TRBV19 to TRBJ2-1, with TRBD1 as a possible D gene (6 bases). This CDR3 region has 15 residues. Trimming stripped 10 bases from V and 5 bases from J, with 21 bases between. The germline gives CDR1 LNHDA, CDR2 SQIVND (reference sequence). CDR3 residues: CATQIGQGTHNEQFF. The CDR3 coding sequence is TGTGCCACCCAAATAGGGCAGGGGACCCACAATGAGCAGTTCTTC.

This clonotype was seen at least ten times. V usage is TRBV7-2 and J usage is TRBJ2-5, with TRBD1 identical over 10 bases. The CDR3 is 14 amino acids. Germline V gene sequence: CDR1 SGHTA, CDR2 FQGNSA. Trimming at V came to 6 bases and at J to 4 bases, leaving 5 bases not matched to a gene. CDR3 coding DNA: TGTGCCAGCAGGCGAGGACAGGGGGGAGAGACCCAGTACTTC. Amino acid sequence: CASRRGQGGETQYF.

This clonotype has ten or more counts. The chain recombines TRBV5-1 with TRBJ2-7; no clear D gene. The CDR3 consists of 15 residues. Germline V lookup: CDR1 SGHRS, CDR2 YFSETQ. V was clipped by 0 bases and J by 0 bases, with 10 bases between them. As DNA, the CDR3 is TGCGCCAGCAGCTTGGTTTCAGGAAGCTCCTACGAGCAGTACTTC. Encoded protein: CASSLVSGSSYEQYF.

DNA for the CDR3: TGTGCCGGATACGACAGGGCTCATTGTGAAAAACTGTTTTTT. Residues: CAGYDRAHCEKLFF. The J gene is TRBJ1-4, the V gene TRBV27, with 7 nucleotides matching TRBD1. This CDR3 is built from 14 residues. V shed 11 bases, J shed 7 bases, and the junction held 13 bases outside the gene matches. CDR1 is MNHEY and CDR2 is SMNVEV in the germline V gene (reference sequence).

This clonotype was counted ten times or more. V usage is TRBV29-1 and J usage is TRBJ1-4, with a tentative D call TRBD1 (6 bases). Trimming cost V 3 bases and J 11 bases, with 16 bases left between them. The CDR3 consists of 13 residues. CDR1 is SQVTM and CDR2 is ANQGSEA in the germline V gene. This CDR3 reads CSVEERGAGKLFF. The CDR3, as DNA: TGCAGCGTTGAGGAAAGGGGGGCTGGGAAACTGTTTTTT.

The rearrangement uses TRBV2 and TRBJ1-2; no clear D gene. Trimming cost V 8 bases and J 0 bases, with 7 bases left between them. Germline V CDR1 and CDR2: SNHLY, FYNNEI. This CDR3 is built from 12 residues. In nucleotides, the CDR3 is TGTGCCAGCCGACTCACTAACTATGGCTACACCTTC. Protein sequence: CASRLTNYGYTF.

Many counts were recorded for this clonotype. V is TRBV10-2 and J is TRBJ2-3; D not certain. Germline V gives CDR1 WSHSY, CDR2 SAAADI. The V end was cut by 5 bases, the J end by 0 bases, with 21 bases between. The CDR3 contains 18 residues. The CDR3 spells CASSTAHGRAASTDTQYF. The DNA of the CDR3 is TGCGCCAGCAGTACAGCACACGGGCGAGCAGCAAGCACAGATACGCAGTATTTT.

Many counts were recorded for this clonotype. V and J are TRBV20-1 and TRBJ2-1; no firm D call. This CDR3 spans 17 amino acids. CDR1 and CDR2 (germline): DFQATT, SNEGSKA (reference sequence). Trimming took 4 bases from V and 0 from J, leaving 19 bases between them. The CDR3 is CSATDSSLPFSYNEQFF. CDR3 nucleotide sequence: TGCAGTGCTACCGACTCGAGCTTACCGTTCTCCTACAATGAGCAGTTCTTC.

Ten or more counts support this clonotype. The V and J genes are TRBV28 and TRBJ1-5, with 9 bases aligning to TRBD1. CDR1 and CDR2 (germline): MDHEN, SYDVKM. The CDR3 runs to 16 residues. The V segment lost 5 bases and the J segment 3 bases; nucleotides outside the gene matches: 8. CDR3 sequence: CASSDRTGALNQPQHF. The CDR3 DNA reads TGTGCCAGCAGTGACAGGACAGGGGCCCTCAATCAGCCCCAGCATTTT.

This clonotype was detected ten times or more. This sequence joins TRBV6-5 and TRBJ2-3; D call uncertain. CDR3 length equals 16 residues. Germline CDR1 is MNHEY and CDR2 is SVGAGI. V was clipped by 4 bases and J by 2 bases, with 16 bases between them. CDR3 amino acids: CASSFSIRTSTDTQYF. The CDR3 DNA reads TGTGCCAGCAGTTTCTCCATAAGGACCTCCACAGATACGCAGTATTTT.

Turning to this clonotype: Only one base separates this from a far larger clonotype, so it likely reflects a read error. The chain joins TRBV7-2 to TRBJ2-7, with D perhaps matching TRBD2 (5 bases). The CDR3 is 15 amino acids. The germline V gene has CDR1 SGHTA and CDR2 FQGNSA. The ends were cut back, 1 base at V and 7 bases at J, with 17 bases in the middle. Written as DNA, the CDR3 is TGTGCCAGCAGCTTAGTTAAGGGAGCCGGCTATGAGCAGTACTTC. Its translation: CASSLVKGAGYEQYF.

This clonotype was seen repeatedly, ten times or more. The chain couples TRBV11-2 to TRBJ2-7, with 11 positions matching TRBD1. The trim removed 5 bases at V and 3 bases at J, leaving 3 bases unmatched. CDR3 length: 14 amino acids. Germline V CDR1 and CDR2: SGHAT, FQNNGV. The CDR3 sequence is CASSTGQGGYEQYF. In nucleotides, the CDR3 is TGTGCCAGCAGCACGGGACAGGGGGGCTACGAGCAGTACTTC.

This clonotype was observed at least ten times. This sequence joins TRBV5-6 and TRBJ1-1; D call uncertain. Germline-derived CDR1 and CDR2 are SGHDT and YYEEEE. The germline V and J ends were trimmed by 3 bases and 4 bases, with 13 bases remaining between them. The CDR3 runs 14 residues. DNA for the CDR3: TGTGCCAGCAGCTCCGACCTGTCCGGCACTGAAGCTTTCTTT. Encoded protein: CASSSDLSGTEAFF.

About this clonotype itself: A much larger clone lies a single base off, so this may be a read error. This chain joins TRBV11-2 and TRBJ2-1, with unresolved D. The CDR3 contains 15 residues. Trimming stripped 1 base from V and 9 bases from J, with 16 bases between. Germline assignment: CDR1 SGHAT and CDR2 FQNNGV. The CDR3 coding sequence is TGTGCCAGCAGCTTAGTGAAGGCCAGGTGCACTGAGCAGTTCTTC. It yields the protein CASSLVKARCTEQFF.

This clonotype was detected ten times or more. The V gene is TRBV28, the J gene TRBJ2-7, with TRBD1 matching 7 bases. Germline V gene data show CDR1 as MDHEN and CDR2 as SYDVKM. This CDR3 is built from 15 residues. Trimming at V came to 10 bases and at J to 0 bases, leaving 12 bases not matched to a gene. CDR3 nucleotide sequence: TGTGCCACCAACTTTCCCAGGGGGTCCTCCTACGAGCAGTACTTC. Protein product: CATNFPRGSSYEQYF.